These 30 T cell receptor beta chains originate from one sample sequenced in a study of blood T cell repertoires in COVID-19. This table comes from immunoSEQ multiplex PCR, and its TCRdb copy is limited to in-frame clones, with some not included. The sample lists more than 200,000 clones, 84% occurring once. Sequenced: peripheral blood. The source of these receptors is a man aged 55 to 69 with acute or convalescent COVID-19.

The chain joins TRBV5-6 to TRBJ1-2, with a weak D call TRBD1 (6 bases). CDR1 is SGHDT and CDR2 is YYEEEE in the germline V gene. The CDR3 spans 12 residues. V was pared by 1 base and J by 8 bases, with 9 bases between. In DNA, the CDR3 is TGTGCCAGCAGCTTGTACAGGGAAGGCTACACCTTC. Its protein product is CASSLYREGYTF.

This clone was picked up a small number of times. The chain links TRBV7-9 to TRBJ2-1; possible D gene TRBD1, 5 bases. The length of the CDR3 is 14 residues. The V and J ends lost 1 base and 8 bases respectively, with 12 bases between them. Germline V gene sequence: CDR1 SEHNR, CDR2 FQNEAQ (reference sequence). In nucleotides, the CDR3 is TGTGCCAGCAGCTTAGGGCAGGGTGGGCATGAGCAGTTCTTC. Protein product: CASSLGQGGHEQFF.

This chain connects TRBV5-4 to TRBJ2-7; 9 nucleotides line up with TRBD2. The junction had 5 bases not matched to a gene; V was cut back by 1 base and J by 3 bases. The CDR3 sequence is 15 residues long. Germline V gene sequence: CDR1 SGHNT, CDR2 YYREEE (reference sequence). Here the CDR3 reads CASSLRLAGFYEQYF. The CDR3 DNA reads TGTGCCAGCAGCTTGAGGCTAGCGGGATTCTACGAGCAGTACTTC.

This sequence joins TRBV6-2 or TRBV6-3 and TRBJ1-1, with TRBD1 identical over 7 bases. Germline CDR1 MNHEY, CDR2 SVGEGT. V was clipped by 7 bases and J by 10 bases; unmatched bases: 15. CDR3 length: 14 residues. Here the CDR3 reads CASTPRGLLPGAFF. CDR3 bases: TGTGCCAGCACCCCGAGGGGGCTACTCCCTGGAGCTTTCTTT.

CDR3 in amino acids: CASSSTGNQPQHF. The CDR3 nucleotides are TGTGCCAGCAGCTCGACAGGGAATCAGCCCCAGCATTTT. This chain links TRBV7-9 with TRBJ1-5, with 7 bases aligning to TRBD1. CDR3 length equals 13 residues. From germline, CDR1 is SEHNR and CDR2 FQNEAQ (reference sequence). V shed 4 bases, J shed 4 bases, and the junction held 1 base outside the gene matches.

The genes are TRBV12-3 or TRBV12-4 and TRBJ1-2; perhaps TRBD1 as D (6 bases). This CDR3 spans 13 amino acids. V shed 4 bases and J shed 6 bases, with 12 bases lying between them. CDR3 DNA sequence: TGTGCCAGCAGTTGGGTGGGGGCGAATGGCTACACCTTC. Translating gives CASSWVGANGYTF.

The chain employs TRBV21-1 and TRBJ1-4; TRBD1 reflects the table's D call only, with no check against the DNA. TRBV21-1 is given as a pseudogene. The CDR3 contains 15 residues. CDR3 DNA sequence: TGTGCCAGCAGCAAGCCCGACAGGGATAATGAAAAACTGTTTTTT. Translation: CASSKPDRDNEKLFF.

The J gene is TRBJ2-2, the V gene TRBV11-2; possible D gene TRBD1, 6 bases. Trimming cost V 1 base and J 2 bases, with 11 bases left between them. This CDR3 contains 16 residues. Germline V gene sequence: CDR1 SGHAT, CDR2 FQNNGV. CDR3 DNA: TGTGCCAGCAGCTTAGTTGCAGGGGCTAACACCGGGGAGCTGTTTTTT. Its translation is CASSLVAGANTGELFF.

This chain uses TRBV6-5 with TRBJ2-7, with 8 positions matching TRBD1. The J segment lost 4 bases and the V segment lost 5 bases, leaving 7 bases of the junction unmatched. Germline V gene data show CDR1 as MNHEY and CDR2 as SVGAGI. The CDR3 contains 14 residues. The CDR3, as DNA: TGTGCCAGCAGTACCCCGGACAGGGCTTACGAGCAGTACTTC. It encodes CASSTPDRAYEQYF.

The gene calls are TRBV6-5 and TRBJ1-2, with D possibly being TRBD1 (5 bases). The CDR3 runs 15 residues. Germline loops: CDR1 MNHEY, CDR2 SVGAGI. Trimming shortened V by 7 bases and J by 2 bases, and 17 bases separated the two germline ends. The CDR3 protein is CASTVSDKLNYGYTF. DNA of the CDR3: TGTGCCAGCACCGTCTCGGACAAATTAAACTATGGCTACACCTTC.

This chain connects TRBV3-1 (or the pseudogene TRBV3-2) to TRBJ2-1; 8 bases are shared with TRBD2. CDR3 size: 17 residues. With V trimmed by 3 bases and J by 3 bases, 10 bases remained unmatched. Germline V CDR1 and CDR2: LGHDT, YNNKEL (reference sequence). The CDR3 protein is CASSHVAREEGYNEQFF. The CDR3 region has the DNA TGTGCCAGCAGCCACGTGGCGCGGGAGGAGGGCTACAATGAGCAGTTCTTC.

This clone has only one observation. The V call is TRBV12-3 or TRBV12-4, the J call TRBJ1-2; no definite D call. The CDR3 has 13 amino acids. Trimming shortened V by 7 bases and J by 4 bases, and 13 bases separated the two germline ends. The DNA for the CDR3 is TGTGCCAGCACCACCCGGGTCGGCTATGGCTACACCTTC. It encodes CASTTRVGYGYTF.

This clone was detected only a few times. The rearrangement joins TRBV5-1 to TRBJ2-5, with 10 nucleotides matching TRBD1. J gave up 6 bases and V 2 bases, and 10 bases lay outside the gene matches. Germline V CDR1 and CDR2: SGHRS, YFSETQ. The CDR3 sequence is 16 residues long. DNA for the CDR3: TGCGCCAGCAGCTTAGCGGGACAGGGGCAGGGGAAGACCCAGTACTTC. It translates to CASSLAGQGQGKTQYF.

The rearrangement links TRBV4-3 to TRBJ2-3; 9 bases map to TRBD1. Trimming at V came to 1 base and at J to 4 bases, leaving 6 bases not matched to a gene. Per the germline V gene, CDR1 is LGHNA and CDR2 is YSLEER. The CDR3 length is 16 residues. For the CDR3, the DNA is TGCGCCAGCAGCCAAGGACAGGGGGGGGTGGCAGATACGCAGTATTTT. Residues: CASSQGQGGVADTQYF.

This rearrangement joins TRBV6-5 to TRBJ2-7, with D possibly matching TRBD1 (6 bases). Germline V gene lookup returns CDR1 MNHEY and CDR2 SVGAGI. Trimming removed 1 base at V and 4 bases at J, with 8 bases between. The CDR3 is made up of 13 amino acids. CDR3 nucleotide sequence: TGTGCCAGCAGTTACTTCGGACAGTACGAGCAGTACTTC. This sequence encodes CASSYFGQYEQYF.

This chain links TRBV28 with TRBJ2-2; D may be TRBD1 (6 bases). Germline V gene data show CDR1 as MDHEN and CDR2 as SYDVKM. V was trimmed by 6 bases and J by 3 bases, leaving 14 bases between them. CDR3 length equals 15 residues. In nucleotides, the CDR3 is TGTGCCAGCAGCCATTCAGGGGTGGACACCGGGGAGCTGTTTTTT. It specifies CASSHSGVDTGELFF.

The chain links TRBV2 to TRBJ1-5; possible D gene TRBD1, 5 bases. This CDR3 has 15 residues. Looked up from germline, CDR1 is SNHLY and CDR2 is FYNNEI. V lost 6 bases and J 3 bases, leaving 15 bases between the germline ends. The CDR3 loop reads CASRESTGVNQPQHF. CDR3 coding DNA: TGTGCCAGCAGGGAATCCACGGGGGTCAATCAGCCCCAGCATTTT.

The rearrangement uses TRBV28 and TRBJ2-7; TRBD2 might be the D (6 bases). V lost 5 bases to trimming and J lost 2 bases, with 16 bases between them. The CDR3 has 15 residues. Germline V gene data show CDR1 as MDHEN and CDR2 as SYDVKM. The CDR3 spells CASSPWAGGTYEQYF. For the CDR3, the DNA is TGTGCCAGCAGTCCGTGGGCCGGGGGAACCTACGAGCAGTACTTC.

The rearrangement uses TRBV1 and TRBJ1-5; no check of the table's D call, TRBD1, against the DNA was made. TRBV1 represents a pseudogene. The CDR3 runs to 13 residues. This CDR3 reads CTSSPQPNQPQHF. The CDR3 coding sequence is TGCACCAGCAGCCCACAGCCAAATCAGCCCCAGCATTTT.

In DNA, the CDR3 is TGTGCCAGCTCACCATTGGGGACACACTCTGGAAACACCATATATTTT. Its translation is CASSPLGTHSGNTIYF. V gene TRBV18 combines with J gene TRBJ1-3, with D perhaps TRBD1 (6 bases). Germline CDR1 and CDR2: KGHSH and LQKENI. The CDR3 consists of 16 residues. Trimming removed 2 bases at V and 0 bases at J, with 11 bases between.

A single count supports this clone. The chain has TRBV19 and TRBJ1-4; 7 nucleotides align to TRBD1. The germline gives CDR1 LNHDA, CDR2 SQIVND (reference sequence). The CDR3 runs to 15 residues. J lost 2 bases, V lost 6 bases, and 6 bases had no gene match. CDR3 bases: TGTGCCAGTAGCCCCCCGGGACAGACTAATGAAAAACTGTTTTTT. This codes for CASSPPGQTNEKLFF. The full variable domain, its missing parts supplied by reference TRBV19 and TRBJ1-4, is DGGITQSPKYLFRKEGQNVTLSCEQNLNHDAMYWYRQDPGQGLRLIYYSQIVNDFQKGDIAEGYSVSREKKESFPLTVTSAQKNPTAFYLCASSPPGQTNEKLFFGSGTQLSVL.

The chain has TRBV11-2 and TRBJ1-3; tentatively, D is TRBD1 (6 bases). Between the trimmed V and J ends, which lost 4 bases and 4 bases, there was a span of 17 bases. The CDR3 consists of 16 residues. Germline-derived CDR1 and CDR2 are SGHAT and FQNNGV. In DNA, the CDR3 is TGTGCCAGCAGCTACCGAACACAGGGTGGGGGAAACACCATATATTTT. It yields the protein CASSYRTQGGGNTIYF.

The CDR3 DNA reads as TGTGCCAGCAGCCGTACCGTGGGACAGGGGAGTGAAAAACTGTTTTTT. Its protein product is CASSRTVGQGSEKLFF. The chain couples TRBV4-2 to TRBJ1-4, with 10 bases fitting TRBD1. V gave up 4 bases and J gave up 7 bases; unmatched junction bases: 9. This CDR3 region has 16 residues. The germline V gene encodes CDR1 LGHNA and CDR2 YNFKEQ.

The chain carries TRBV18 and TRBJ2-1; TRBD2 matches at 14 bases. The V and J ends lost 3 bases and 7 bases, in that order; junction bases with no gene match: 20. The CDR3 spans 21 residues. CDR1 is KGHSH, CDR2 LQKENI, per germline. The chain's CDR3 is CASSPRAGGLAGARGKNEQFF. The CDR3 DNA follows: TGTGCCAGCTCACCCCGCGCCGGGGGACTAGCGGGAGCAAGGGGGAAAAATGAGCAGTTCTTC.

The chain links TRBV4-2 to TRBJ2-3; 15 nucleotides line up with TRBD2. J was trimmed by 5 bases and V by 2 bases; bases with no gene match: 5. This CDR3 has 17 residues. The germline CDR1 and CDR2 sequences are LGHNA and YNFKEQ. The CDR3 sequence: CASSQTGLAGGRDTQYF. As DNA, the CDR3 is TGTGCCAGCAGCCAAACTGGACTAGCGGGGGGGCGAGATACGCAGTATTTT.

V gene TRBV7-2 combines with J gene TRBJ2-7; 8 nucleotides match TRBD2. Germline values: CDR1 SGHTA, CDR2 FQGNSA. Trimming removed 3 bases from V and 1 base from J; junction bases left unmatched: 5. This CDR3 region has 15 residues. CDR3 region: CASSFRTSSSYEQYF. CDR3 in DNA: TGTGCCAGCAGCTTCAGGACTAGCAGTTCCTACGAGCAGTACTTC.

The CDR3 sequence is CASSRQSNYGYTF. The CDR3 coding sequence is TGTGCCAGCAGTCGACAGTCTAACTATGGCTACACCTTC. The V and J genes are TRBV6-5 and TRBJ1-2; TRBD1 is a possible D gene (5 bases). There are 13 residues in the CDR3. V lost 5 bases to trimming and J lost 0 bases, with 7 bases between them. Germline V gene lookup returns CDR1 MNHEY and CDR2 SVGAGI.

The V call is TRBV5-1, the J call TRBJ2-5; TRBD2 aligns across 8 bases. This CDR3 contains 14 residues. Trimming cost V 5 bases and J 1 base; bases outside gene matches: 4. Germline V gene data show CDR1 as SGHRS and CDR2 as YFSETQ. This chain's CDR3 is CASSSGVLQETQYF. The DNA for the CDR3 is TGCGCCAGCAGTAGCGGGGTACTCCAAGAGACCCAGTACTTC.

The chain has TRBV28 and TRBJ1-5, with 8 bases identical to TRBD1. Trimming removed 6 bases from V and 0 bases from J; junction bases left unmatched: 7. Germline V gene sequence: CDR1 MDHEN, CDR2 SYDVKM. The CDR3 covers 16 residues. CDR3 protein: CASSAGTGGSNQPQHF. CDR3 nucleotide sequence: TGTGCCAGCAGCGCGGGTACAGGGGGTAGCAATCAGCCCCAGCATTTT.

The V call is TRBV4-2, the J call TRBJ1-6, with D uncertain. Trimming left V 1 base short and J 9 bases short, with 13 bases between. The CDR3 extends over 15 amino acids. Germline CDR1 reads LGHNA; CDR2 reads YNFKEQ. CDR3 sequence (DNA): TGTGCCAGCAGCCAAGTGGTCAGCCTAGGTTCACCCCTCCACTTT. Its translation is CASSQVVSLGSPLHF.